The rows below give T cell receptor beta chains drawn from one sample of a study of OX40 agonist ivuxolimab in advanced cancers. Clones were read by immunoSEQ multiplex PCR, and TCRdb kept only the in-frame ones, dropping some. The table lists 41,000 or so clones, around 85% of them singletons. This specimen consisted of CD4+ or CD8+ T cells sorted from blood, obtained in a trial of the OX40 agonist ivuxolimab. Receptors originate from an adult with an advanced solid tumor such as melanoma, head and neck, liver or kidney cancer. CDR3s include the opening cysteine and the closing phenylalanine or tryptophan. D genes are given only for firm matches. Only part of the rows carry a size: once, few, many, or a class if the clone is expanded.

D gene,V gene,clone size,J gene,CDR3 DNA,CDR3 protein
TRBD1,TRBV19,-,TRBJ2-5,TGTGCCAGCGCCGACAGGGGGCGGGATGAGCAGTACTTC,CASADRGRDEQYF
-,TRBV6-1,-,TRBJ1-1,TGTGCCAGCAGAAACCCTCCGGGAGATGAAGCTTTCTTT,CASRNPPGDEAFF
-,TRBV7-6,-,TRBJ1-2,TGTGCCAGCAGCTTAACGGGGGGGCAATTTGGCTACACCTTC,CASSLTGGQFGYTF
-,TRBV4-2,once,TRBJ1-2,TGTGCCAGCAGCCAAGGGGGACATTCTCGGGATGGCTACACCTTC,CASSQGGHSRDGYTF
TRBD1,TRBV7-2,-,TRBJ2-7,TGTGCCAGCAGCCCTAGGACAGGGAACGAGCAGTACTTC,CASSPRTGNEQYF
-,TRBV28,-,TRBJ2-7,TGTGCCAGCAGTACACAGGGTCCGTCTTATTACGAGCAGTACTTC,CASSTQGPSYYEQYF
-,TRBV5-1,-,TRBJ2-7,TGCGCCAGCAGCTTCCCGGGCCCCCCCAACTTC,CASSFPGPPNF
TRBD2,TRBV28,-,TRBJ2-7,TGTGCCAGCTCAACCACCGGGACTAGCGGGAGCGACGAGCAGTACTTC,CASSTTGTSGSDEQYF
-,TRBV30,few,TRBJ1-1,TGTGCCTGGAGCATAAGGACTGAAGCTTTCTTT,CAWSIRTEAFF
-,TRBV6-5,-,TRBJ2-3,TGTGCCAGCAGTTATTTAGGGGGGACAGATACGCAGTATTTT,CASSYLGGTDTQYF
TRBD2,TRBV7-3,-,TRBJ2-7,TGTGCCAGCACCTATTCCCCTCCTGGCGGGAGCCGGTACGAGCAGTACTTC,CASTYSPPGGSRYEQYF
TRBD2,TRBV15,-,TRBJ2-1,TGTGCCACCAGCAGAGATCGTCTGTGGACTAGCGGGAATGAGCAGTTCTTC,CATSRDRLWTSGNEQFF
-,TRBV5-8,few,TRBJ2-5,TGTGCCAGCAGCTCCTGGGTCAGCGGACAAGAGACCCAGTACTTC,CASSSWVSGQETQYF
TRBD1,TRBV7-2,-,TRBJ1-5,TGTGCCAGCAGCTTGGAGGGGGCGACGGGTCAGCCCCAGCATTTT,CASSLEGATGQPQHF
-,TRBV10-1,-,TRBJ2-7,TGCGCCAGCAGTGGTGGGAGTTCCTCATCCCCTTACGAGCAGTACTTC,CASSGGSSSSPYEQYF
-,TRBV29-1,-,TRBJ2-2,TGCAGCGTTGCGGACACCGGGGAGCTGTTTTTT,CSVADTGELFF
-,TRBV4-2,-,TRBJ1-5,TGTGCCAGCAGCCAGGGTGACACCGGCAATCAGCCCCAGCATTTT,CASSQGDTGNQPQHF
TRBD2,TRBV6-6,-,TRBJ2-1,TGTGCCAGCAGCCTTAGCGGGGATGAGCAGTTCTTC,CASSLSGDEQFF
TRBD2,TRBV6-6,-,TRBJ2-7,TGTGCCAGCAGTTACCCTGGGGTAGCGGGAAACGAGCAGTACTTC,CASSYPGVAGNEQYF
-,TRBV19,-,TRBJ2-3,TGTGCCAGTAGTACAGTCACTAGCACAGATACGCAGTATTTT,CASSTVTSTDTQYF
TRBD2,TRBV7-9,once,TRBJ2-7,TGTGCCAGCAGCTTTAACCCGGGAGGGGATACCGAGCAGTACTTC,CASSFNPGGDTEQYF
TRBD1,TRBV19,-,TRBJ1-1,TGTGCCAGTAGTAAACTACAGGGGGCGGGAAACACTGAAGCTTTCTTT,CASSKLQGAGNTEAFF
-,TRBV27,-,TRBJ2-2,TGTGCCAGCAGAATTCCCTACACCGGGGAGCTGTTTTTT,CASRIPYTGELFF
-,TRBV9,-,TRBJ1-2,TGTGCCAGCAGCGTATCGGGGGCTTATGGCTACACCTTC,CASSVSGAYGYTF
-,TRBV11-2,-,TRBJ1-2,TGTGCCAGCAGCTTAGAACAGCTCTATGGCTACACCTTC,CASSLEQLYGYTF
-,TRBV30,few,TRBJ2-3,TGTGCCTGGAGTGTAGGGTTGGGTTTGGGGGGAGATACGCAGTATTTT,CAWSVGLGLGGDTQYF
TRBD2,TRBV13,-,TRBJ2-7,TGTGCCAGCAGCTCCAAGACTAGCGGGAGAATCCACGAGCAGTACTTC,CASSSKTSGRIHEQYF
-,TRBV6-5,once,TRBJ1-5,TGTGCCAGCAGCCGCGAGGGGCCTCGGGATCAGCCCCAGCATTTT,CASSREGPRDQPQHF
-,TRBV5-8,-,TRBJ2-3,TGTGCCAGCAGCTTGGTATCGAGCCCGCAGTATTTT,CASSLVSSPQYF
TRBD1,TRBV6-4,-,TRBJ1-5,TGTGCCAGCCCAACCTCGGGGACAGAAGGATGTGGTCAGCCCCAGCATTTT,CASPTSGTEGCGQPQHF
-,TRBV28,-,TRBJ2-7,TGTGCCAGCAGCACACGGGGCGAAGGCAGGGTCTACGAGCAGTACTTC,CASSTRGEGRVYEQYF
-,TRBV9,-,TRBJ1-1,TGTGCCAGCAGCCCCGGGGTGGTCACTGAAGCTTTCTTT,CASSPGVVTEAFF
TRBD2,TRBV11-2,-,TRBJ2-3,TGTGCCAGCGGCCACCGGGACTATACAGATACGCAGTATTTT,CASGHRDYTDTQYF
-,TRBV9,-,TRBJ2-1,TGTGCCAGCAGCGTAGGAGTCTACAATGAGCAGTTCTTC,CASSVGVYNEQFF
-,TRBV28,-,TRBJ2-1,TGTGCCAGCAGTTTGCGGCTTGAGCAGTTCTTC,CASSLRLEQFF
-,TRBV6-5,-,TRBJ1-2,TGTGCCAGCAGGACCGGGACGTCTAAAAATGGCTACACCTTC,CASRTGTSKNGYTF
-,TRBV5-4,few,TRBJ2-1,TGTGCCAGCAGCTTGGTTGGCAACAATGAGCAGTTCTTC,CASSLVGNNEQFF
TRBD1,TRBV9,-,TRBJ1-4,TGTGCCAGCAGCACCCGGACAGGGGGGACGGAAAAACTGTTTTTT,CASSTRTGGTEKLFF
-,TRBV6-1,-,TRBJ1-2,TGTGCCAGCAGCAAGGGGGTGGCCTATGGCTACACCTTC,CASSKGVAYGYTF
-,TRBV15,-,TRBJ1-2,TGTGCCACCAGCAGAGATAAGATGGATTCCGGCTACACCTTC,CATSRDKMDSGYTF
-,TRBV5-1,-,TRBJ2-3,TGCGCCAGCAGCTCCGGGTCAGCCCCGGGTACGCAGTATTTT,CASSSGSAPGTQYF